A single sample is the source of the 10 T cell receptor beta chains below, sequenced in a study of blood T cell repertoires in COVID-19. The assay was immunoSEQ multiplex PCR, and TCRdb's table has in-frame clones only and misses some. The sample records roughly 30,000 clones, 75% to 85% being singletons. Sequencing used peripheral blood. All receptors come from a man between 60 and 75 years old with active COVID-19.

The CDR3 DNA reads as TGTGCCAGCAGCCTGACTGGTGGTGGTACGCAGTATTTT. This sequence encodes CASSLTGGGTQYF. The chain joins TRBV12-3 or TRBV12-4 to TRBJ2-3, with unresolved D. CDR3 length: 13 residues. V shed 6 bases and J shed 8 bases, with 15 bases lying between them.

V is TRBV14 and J is TRBJ2-1; 8 nucleotides match TRBD2. CDR3 length: 17 amino acids. The trim removed 0 bases at V and 8 bases at J, leaving 12 bases unmatched. The germline CDR1 and CDR2 sequences are SGHDN and FVKESK. CDR3 sequence (DNA): TGTGCCAGCAGCCAAGAGGGGAGACTAGCGTTATCCGATGAGCAGTTCTTC. Its translation: CASSQEGRLALSDEQFF.

The V gene is TRBV28, the J gene TRBJ2-6; a weak D match, TRBD1 (6 bases). CDR1 MDHEN and CDR2 SYDVKM come from the germline V gene. The CDR3 length is 15 residues. Trimming took off 7 bases at V and 1 base at J, with 11 bases between the two ends. CDR3 residues: CASISRGSGANVLTF. DNA for the CDR3: TGTGCCAGCATTTCCAGGGGATCTGGGGCCAACGTCCTGACTTTC.

The chain links TRBV19 to TRBJ2-2; TRBD2 aligns across 8 bases. CDR3 size: 16 residues. J was trimmed by 1 base and V by 5 bases; bases with no gene match: 6. Germline loops: CDR1 LNHDA, CDR2 SQIVND (reference sequence). The DNA for the CDR3 is TGTGCCAGTAGTGCCTCCGGGACTAGGAACACCGGGGAGCTGTTTTTT. This gives the protein CASSASGTRNTGELFF.

The genes are TRBV24-1 and TRBJ2-1; TRBD2 aligns across 9 bases. The CDR3 contains 16 residues. With V trimmed by 5 bases and J by 5 bases, 9 bases remained unmatched. Germline CDR1 and CDR2: KGHDR and SFDVKD. DNA for the CDR3: TGTGCCACCAGTGTGCGGGGTAGCGGGAGAAACAATGAGCAGTTCTTC. Translation: CATSVRGSGRNNEQFF.

The chain joins TRBV10-3 to TRBJ2-1, with TRBD2 matching over 12 bases. Germline CDR1 ENHRY, CDR2 SYGVKD. V lost 6 bases to trimming and J lost 5 bases; unmatched junction nucleotides: 5. This CDR3 has 15 residues. In nucleotides, the CDR3 is TGTGCCATCAGCCCCGGACTAGCGGGAAACAATGAGCAGTTCTTC. This gives the protein CAISPGLAGNNEQFF.

The chain recombines TRBV9 with TRBJ2-2; 10 bases line up with TRBD1. This CDR3 is built from 15 residues. In germline, CDR1 is SGDLS, CDR2 YYNGEE. The V gene end was trimmed by 3 bases and the J gene end by 6 bases; junction bases not matched to a gene: 5. The DNA for the CDR3 is TGTGCCAGCAGCGATACGACAGGGGGCTCCGGGGAGCTGTTTTTT. Its protein is CASSDTTGGSGELFF.

The chain joins TRBV5-3 to TRBJ1-2; 8 bases are a match to TRBD1. TRBV5-3 has ORF status, its function being uncertain. CDR3 length: 16 residues. After removal of 2 bases from V and 2 bases from J, the junction contained 8 bases not matched to a gene. CDR3 DNA sequence: TGTGCCAGAAGCTTAGAATACAGGGGGGAGAACTATGGCTACACCTTC. Translation gives CARSLEYRGENYGYTF.

The rearrangement uses TRBV28 and TRBJ1-6, with 8 bases fitting TRBD1. CDR1 MDHEN and CDR2 SYDVKM come from the germline V gene. The CDR3 covers 14 residues. The V and J ends lost 6 bases and 8 bases, in that order; junction bases with no gene match: 6. CDR3 in DNA: TGTGCCAGCAGACCCAACAGGGGGGATTCACCCCTCCACTTT. It encodes CASRPNRGDSPLHF.

The chain employs TRBV5-8 and TRBJ1-3; TRBD1 might be the D (5 bases). The V end lost 6 bases, the J end lost 4 bases, and 17 bases lay between the germline ends. CDR1 and CDR2 from the germline V gene are SGHTS and YDEGEE. This CDR3 spans 15 amino acids. Here the CDR3 DNA reads TGTGCCAGCACCAGTAAGGGGTGGACCGGAAACACCATATATTTT. It is translated as CASTSKGWTGNTIYF.